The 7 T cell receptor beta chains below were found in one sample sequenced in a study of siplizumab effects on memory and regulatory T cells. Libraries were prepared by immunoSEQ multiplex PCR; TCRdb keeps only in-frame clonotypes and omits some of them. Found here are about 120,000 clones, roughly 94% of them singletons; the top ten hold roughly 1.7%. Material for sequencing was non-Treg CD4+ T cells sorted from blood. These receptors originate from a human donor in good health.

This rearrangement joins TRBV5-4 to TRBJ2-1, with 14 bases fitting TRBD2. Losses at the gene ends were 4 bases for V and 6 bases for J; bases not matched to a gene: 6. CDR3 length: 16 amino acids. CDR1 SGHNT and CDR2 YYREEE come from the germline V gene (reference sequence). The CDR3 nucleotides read TGTGCCAGCAGCCCGGGACTAGCGGGAGTATTCAATGAGCAGTTCTTC. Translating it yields CASSPGLAGVFNEQFF. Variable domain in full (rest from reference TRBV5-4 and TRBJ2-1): ETGVTQSPTHLIKTRGQQVTLRCSSQSGHNTVSWYQQALGQGPQFIFQYYREEENGRGNFPPRFSGLQFPNYSSELNVNALELDDSALYLCASSPGLAGVFNEQFFGPGTRLTVL.

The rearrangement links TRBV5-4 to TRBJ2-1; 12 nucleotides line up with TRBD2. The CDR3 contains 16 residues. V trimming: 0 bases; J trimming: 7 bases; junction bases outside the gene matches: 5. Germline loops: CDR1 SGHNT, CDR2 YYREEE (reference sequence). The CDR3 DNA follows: TGTGCCAGCAGCTTGGCTAGCGGGAGGGCGTGGAATGAGCAGTTCTTC. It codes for CASSLASGRAWNEQFF.

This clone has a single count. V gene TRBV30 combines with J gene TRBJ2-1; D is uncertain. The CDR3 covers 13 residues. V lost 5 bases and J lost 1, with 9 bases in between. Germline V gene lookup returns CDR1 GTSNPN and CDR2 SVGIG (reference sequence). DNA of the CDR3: TGTGCCTGGGTCGATACTTCCTACAATGAGCAGTTCTTC. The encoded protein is CAWVDTSYNEQFF.

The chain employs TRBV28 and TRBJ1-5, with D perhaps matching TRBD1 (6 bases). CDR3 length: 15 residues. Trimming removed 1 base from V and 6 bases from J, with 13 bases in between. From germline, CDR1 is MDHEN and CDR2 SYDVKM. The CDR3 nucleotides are TGTGCCAGCAGTTTATTATCCGGGGGCGGTCAGCCCCAGCATTTT. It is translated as CASSLLSGGGQPQHF.

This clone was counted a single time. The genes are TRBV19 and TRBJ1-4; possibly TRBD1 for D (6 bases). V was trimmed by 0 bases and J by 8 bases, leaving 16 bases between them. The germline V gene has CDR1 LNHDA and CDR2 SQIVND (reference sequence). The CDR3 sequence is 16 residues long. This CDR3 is CASSIDLGAVKEKLFF. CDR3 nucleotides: TGTGCCAGTAGTATAGATCTGGGGGCTGTGAAGGAAAAACTGTTTTTT.

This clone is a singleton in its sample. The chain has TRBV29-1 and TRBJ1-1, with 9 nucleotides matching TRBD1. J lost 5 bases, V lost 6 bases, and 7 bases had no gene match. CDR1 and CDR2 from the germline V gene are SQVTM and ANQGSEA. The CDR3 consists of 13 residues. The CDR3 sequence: CSVRTGGGTEAFF. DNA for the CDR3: TGCAGCGTGCGTACAGGGGGCGGGACTGAAGCTTTCTTT.

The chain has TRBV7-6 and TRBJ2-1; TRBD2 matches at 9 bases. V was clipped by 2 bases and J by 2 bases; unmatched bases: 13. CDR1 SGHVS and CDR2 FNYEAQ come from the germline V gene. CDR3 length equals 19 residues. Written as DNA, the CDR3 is TGTGCCAGCAGCTTAAGTCTTAGTCAGCGGGGGGCCCCCTACAATGAGCAGTTCTTC. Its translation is CASSLSLSQRGAPYNEQFF. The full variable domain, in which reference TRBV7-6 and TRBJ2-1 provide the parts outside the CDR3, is GAGVSQSPRYKVTKRGQDVALRCDPISGHVSLYWYRQALGQGPEFLTYFNYEAQQDKSGLPNDRFSAERPEGSISTLTIQRTEQRDSAMYRCASSLSLSQRGAPYNEQFFGPGTRLTVL.